The following is a T cell receptor (beta chain) sequence with its context. Per germline, CDR1 SGDLS and CDR2 YYNGEE. The V gene end was trimmed by 0 bases and the J gene end by 9 bases; junction bases not matched to a gene: 4. The CDR3 consists of 14 residues. The entry originates in a study of cytomegalovirus exposure and HLA in healthy donors. Researchers ran the PCR with 60 Vbeta and 13 Jbeta primers. The method was immunoSEQ multiplex PCR; TCRdb's version includes in-frame clones alone and lacks a portion of them. Of 130,000 or so clones in the sample, around 70% are singletons; the top ten hold roughly 7.2%.

The origin of this receptor is a male donor in good health and CMV-seronegative. This chain joins TRBV9 and TRBJ2-1; TRBD2 matches 9 bases. Sequenced input: PBMCs. The CDR3 sequence: CASSVGGGRGEQFF. CDR3 in DNA: TGTGCCAGCAGCGTAGGGGGCGGGAGGGGTGAGCAGTTCTTC.